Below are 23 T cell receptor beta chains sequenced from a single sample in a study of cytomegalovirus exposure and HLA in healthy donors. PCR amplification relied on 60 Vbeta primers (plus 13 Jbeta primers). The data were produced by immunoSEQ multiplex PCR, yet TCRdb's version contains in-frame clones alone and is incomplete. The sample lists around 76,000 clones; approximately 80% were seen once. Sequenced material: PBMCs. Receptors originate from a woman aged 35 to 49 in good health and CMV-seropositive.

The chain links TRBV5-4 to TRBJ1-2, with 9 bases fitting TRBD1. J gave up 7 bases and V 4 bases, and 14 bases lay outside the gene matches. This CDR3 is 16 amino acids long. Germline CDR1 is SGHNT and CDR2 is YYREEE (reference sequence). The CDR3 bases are TGTGCCAGCAGCGCGTACCAGGGACAGGGAGGAGTTGGCTACACCTTC. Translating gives CASSAYQGQGGVGYTF.

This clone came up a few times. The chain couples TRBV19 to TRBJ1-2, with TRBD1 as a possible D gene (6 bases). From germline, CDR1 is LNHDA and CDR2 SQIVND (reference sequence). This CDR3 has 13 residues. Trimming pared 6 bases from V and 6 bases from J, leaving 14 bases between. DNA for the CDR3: TGTGCCAGTAGCATAAACAGGGAAAATGGCTACACCTTC. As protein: CASSINRENGYTF. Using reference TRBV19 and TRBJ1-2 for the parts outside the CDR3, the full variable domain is DGGITQSPKYLFRKEGQNVTLSCEQNLNHDAMYWYRQDPGQGLRLIYYSQIVNDFQKGDIAEGYSVSREKKESFPLTVTSAQKNPTAFYLCASSINRENGYTFGSGTRLTVV.

DNA of the CDR3: TGTGCCAGCAGCTTAGCAATTTACAGGGGGCTGGGGGAGACCCAGTACTTC. Protein product: CASSLAIYRGLGETQYF. The chain has TRBV7-8 and TRBJ2-5, with 9 bases that match TRBD1. Germline V lookup: CDR1 SGHVS, CDR2 FQNEAQ. This CDR3 is built from 17 residues. V was clipped by 0 bases and J by 5 bases; unmatched bases: 10.

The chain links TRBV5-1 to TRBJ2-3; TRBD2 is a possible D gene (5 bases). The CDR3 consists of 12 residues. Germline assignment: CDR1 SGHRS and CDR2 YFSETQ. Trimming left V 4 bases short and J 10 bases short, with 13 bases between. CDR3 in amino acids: CASSPNGEPQYF. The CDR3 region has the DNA TGCGCCAGCAGCCCTAACGGGGAGCCGCAGTATTTT.

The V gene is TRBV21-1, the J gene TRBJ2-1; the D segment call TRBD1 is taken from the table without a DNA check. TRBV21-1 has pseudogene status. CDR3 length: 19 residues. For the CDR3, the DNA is TGTGCCAGCAGCCTCCGACAGGGGGATCTCAAAAGCTCCTACAATGAGCAGTTCTTC. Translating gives CASSLRQGDLKSSYNEQFF.

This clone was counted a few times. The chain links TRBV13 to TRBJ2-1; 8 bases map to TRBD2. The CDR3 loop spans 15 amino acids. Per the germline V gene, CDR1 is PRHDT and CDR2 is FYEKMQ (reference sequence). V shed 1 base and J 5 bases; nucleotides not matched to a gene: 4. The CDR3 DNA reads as TGTGCCAGCAGCTTAGCTCTAGCGGGTCACAATGAGCAGTTCTTC. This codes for CASSLALAGHNEQFF.

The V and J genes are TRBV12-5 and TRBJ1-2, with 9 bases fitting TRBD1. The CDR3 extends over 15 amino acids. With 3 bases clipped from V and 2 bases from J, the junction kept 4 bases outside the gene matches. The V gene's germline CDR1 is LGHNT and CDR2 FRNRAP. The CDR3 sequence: CASGFTDRGNYGYTF. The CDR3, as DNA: TGTGCTAGTGGTTTCACGGACAGGGGCAACTATGGCTACACCTTC.

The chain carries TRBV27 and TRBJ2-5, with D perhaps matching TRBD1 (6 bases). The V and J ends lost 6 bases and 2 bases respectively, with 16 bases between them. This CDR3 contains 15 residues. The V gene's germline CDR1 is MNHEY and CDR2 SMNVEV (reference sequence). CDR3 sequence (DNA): TGTGCCAGCAGGACCAGGACAGATTTTCAAGAGACCCAGTACTTC. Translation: CASRTRTDFQETQYF.

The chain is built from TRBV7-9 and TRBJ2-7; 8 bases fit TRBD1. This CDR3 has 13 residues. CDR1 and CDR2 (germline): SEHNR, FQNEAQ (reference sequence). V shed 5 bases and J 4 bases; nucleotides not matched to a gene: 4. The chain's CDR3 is CASSLNRGYEQYF. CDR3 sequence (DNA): TGTGCCAGCAGCCTCAACAGGGGGTACGAGCAGTACTTC.

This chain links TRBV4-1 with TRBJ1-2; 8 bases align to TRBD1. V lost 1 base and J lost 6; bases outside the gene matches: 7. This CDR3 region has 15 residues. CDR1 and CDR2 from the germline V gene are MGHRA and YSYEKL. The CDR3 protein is CASSQGTGRWDGYTF. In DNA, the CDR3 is TGCGCCAGCAGCCAAGGGACAGGGAGGTGGGATGGCTACACCTTC.

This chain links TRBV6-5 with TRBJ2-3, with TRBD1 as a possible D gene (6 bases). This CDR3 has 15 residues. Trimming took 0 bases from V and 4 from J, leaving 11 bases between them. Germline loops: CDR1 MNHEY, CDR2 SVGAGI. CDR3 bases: TGTGCCAGCAGTTACTCCGGGACATTATCAGATACGCAGTATTTT. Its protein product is CASSYSGTLSDTQYF.

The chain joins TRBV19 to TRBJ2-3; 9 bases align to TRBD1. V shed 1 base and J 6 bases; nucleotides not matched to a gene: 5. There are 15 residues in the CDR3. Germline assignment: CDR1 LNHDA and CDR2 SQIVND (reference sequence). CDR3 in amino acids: CASSIAGTGPDTQYF. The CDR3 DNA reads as TGTGCCAGTAGTATAGCCGGGACAGGGCCCGATACGCAGTATTTT.

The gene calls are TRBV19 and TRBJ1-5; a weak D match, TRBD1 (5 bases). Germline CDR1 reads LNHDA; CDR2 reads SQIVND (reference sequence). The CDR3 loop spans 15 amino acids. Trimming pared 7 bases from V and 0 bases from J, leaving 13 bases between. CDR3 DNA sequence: TGTGCCAGTATCTGGACAATCTATAGCAATCAGCCCCAGCATTTT. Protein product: CASIWTIYSNQPQHF.

CDR3 sequence reads: CASSPQGPGANVLTF. CDR3 sequence (DNA): TGTGCCAGCAGTCCACAGGGTCCTGGGGCCAACGTCCTGACTTTC. The chain combines TRBV6-5 with TRBJ2-6; D is perhaps TRBD1 (6 bases). CDR3 length: 15 residues. Trimming pared 5 bases from V and 2 bases from J, leaving 10 bases between. Germline V gene lookup returns CDR1 MNHEY and CDR2 SVGAGI.

CDR3 residues: CASSHQPTGHPNYGYTF. Written as DNA, the CDR3 is TGTGCCAGCAGCCACCAACCGACAGGGCACCCTAACTATGGCTACACCTTC. V gene TRBV4-2 combines with J gene TRBJ1-2, with 7 bases matching TRBD1. The CDR3 is made up of 17 amino acids. Germline CDR1 is LGHNA and CDR2 is YNFKEQ. J gave up 0 bases and V 3 bases, and 10 bases lay outside the gene matches.

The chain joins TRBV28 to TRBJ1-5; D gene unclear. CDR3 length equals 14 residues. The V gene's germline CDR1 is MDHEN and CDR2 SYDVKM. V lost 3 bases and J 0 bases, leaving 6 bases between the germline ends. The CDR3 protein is CASSLLYSNQPQHF. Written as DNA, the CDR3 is TGTGCCAGCAGTTTGTTATATAGCAATCAGCCCCAGCATTTT.

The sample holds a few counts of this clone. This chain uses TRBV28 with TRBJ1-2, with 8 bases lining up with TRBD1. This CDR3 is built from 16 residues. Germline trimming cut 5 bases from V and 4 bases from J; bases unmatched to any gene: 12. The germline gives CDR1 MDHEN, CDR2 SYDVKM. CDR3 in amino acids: CASSDPGQELIYGYTF. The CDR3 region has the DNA TGTGCCAGCAGTGATCCGGGACAGGAACTCATCTATGGCTACACCTTC.

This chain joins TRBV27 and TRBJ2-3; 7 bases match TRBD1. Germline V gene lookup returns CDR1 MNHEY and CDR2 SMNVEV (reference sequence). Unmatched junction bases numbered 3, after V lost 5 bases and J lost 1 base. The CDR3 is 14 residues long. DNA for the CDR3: TGTGCCAGCAGTATAACAGGGGGCACAGATACGCAGTATTTT. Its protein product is CASSITGGTDTQYF.

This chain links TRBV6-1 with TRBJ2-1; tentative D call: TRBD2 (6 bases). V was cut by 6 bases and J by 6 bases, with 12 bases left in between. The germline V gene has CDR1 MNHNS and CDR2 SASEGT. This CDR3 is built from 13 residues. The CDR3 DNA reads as TGTGCCAGCAGACCCGGAGGGGTCAATGAGCAGTTCTTC. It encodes CASRPGGVNEQFF.

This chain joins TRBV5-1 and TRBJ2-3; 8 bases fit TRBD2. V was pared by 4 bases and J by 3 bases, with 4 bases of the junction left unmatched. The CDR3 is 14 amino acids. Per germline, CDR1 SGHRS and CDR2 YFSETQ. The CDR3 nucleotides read TGCGCCAGCAGCCTCGGACTAGCAACAGATACGCAGTATTTT. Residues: CASSLGLATDTQYF.

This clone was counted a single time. Here the CDR3 reads CASSPAMQGGYQPQHF. Here the CDR3 DNA reads TGTGCCAGCAGCCCAGCGATGCAGGGCGGATATCAGCCCCAGCATTTT. The J gene is TRBJ1-5, the V gene TRBV5-5, with D perhaps matching TRBD1 (5 bases). The germline V gene encodes CDR1 SGHKS and CDR2 YYEKEE (reference sequence). The CDR3 runs 16 residues. Deletions cut 4 bases from V and 5 bases from J, with 19 bases between. Full variable domain (remainder filled in from reference TRBV5-5 and TRBJ1-5): DAGVTQSPTHLIKTRGQQVTLRCSPISGHKSVSWYQQVLGQGPQFIFQYYEKEERGRGNFPDRFSARQFPNYSSELNVNALLLGDSALYLCASSPAMQGGYQPQHFGDGTRLSIL.

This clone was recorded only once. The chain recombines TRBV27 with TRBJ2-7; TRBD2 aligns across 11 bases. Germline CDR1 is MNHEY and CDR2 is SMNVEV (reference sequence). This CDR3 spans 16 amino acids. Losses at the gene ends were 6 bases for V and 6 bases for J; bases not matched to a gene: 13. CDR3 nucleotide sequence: TGTGCCAGCAGCCGTCTCCTGGGGACTAGCGGCAGCGAGCAGTACTTC. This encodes CASSRLLGTSGSEQYF.

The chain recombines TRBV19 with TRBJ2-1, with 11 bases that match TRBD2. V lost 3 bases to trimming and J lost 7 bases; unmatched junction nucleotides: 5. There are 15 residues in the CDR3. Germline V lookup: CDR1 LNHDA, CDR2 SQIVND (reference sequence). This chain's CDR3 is CASSMLAGGKNEQFF. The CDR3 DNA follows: TGTGCCAGTAGTATGTTAGCGGGGGGGAAGAATGAGCAGTTCTTC.